What follows are 5 T cell receptor beta chains derived from one specimen sequenced in a study of identical twins. TCRdb ran MiXCR on the 5' RACE reads and lists one entry per CDR3 protein. Among fewer than 500,000 distinct CDR3 sequences listed, approximately 25% were seen once. This sample was also put to use in a study of T cells expressing NK-cell markers.

Source material: CD4+ T cells sorted from blood. These receptors all come from a woman aged 18 to 35 in good health.

This sequence joins TRBV5-1 and TRBJ2-2; D is unclear. CDR1 and CDR2 from the germline V gene are SGHRS and YFSETQ. The CDR3 covers 14 residues. Trimming took off 0 bases at V and 6 bases at J, with 9 bases between the two ends. CDR3 loop: CASSLGTQAGELFF. The CDR3 coding sequence is TGCGCCAGCAGCTTGGGCACTCAGGCCGGGGAGCTGTTTTTT. Complete variable domain (other parts from reference TRBV5-1 and TRBJ2-2): KAGVTQTPRYLIKTRGQQVTLSCSPISGHRSVSWYQQTPGQGLQFLFEYFSETQRNKGNFPGRFSGRQFSNSRSEMNVSTLELGDSALYLCASSLGTQAGELFFGEGSRLTVL.

This clonotype has only a few counts. J is TRBJ1-1 and V is TRBV10-3, with 9 positions matching TRBD1. V lost 7 bases, J lost 2 bases, and 5 bases stayed unmatched. This CDR3 is built from 14 residues. Germline V gene lookup returns CDR1 ENHRY and CDR2 SYGVKD. The CDR3 DNA sequence: TGTGCCATCACCCTGGACAGGGGAAACACTGAAGCTTTCTTT. Encoded protein: CAITLDRGNTEAFF.

In its sample, this clonotype was seen a few times. This chain uses TRBV29-1 with TRBJ1-1; a possible D gene is TRBD1 (6 bases). Trimming removed 6 bases from V and 5 bases from J, with 16 bases in between. The CDR3 has 13 amino acids. Germline V gene lookup returns CDR1 SQVTM and CDR2 ANQGSEA. CDR3 protein: CSVVPGGGTEAFF. The CDR3 nucleotides are TGCAGCGTCGTCCCGGGGGGCGGAACTGAAGCTTTCTTT.

The chain joins TRBV12-3 or TRBV12-4 to TRBJ1-1; TRBD1 aligns across 10 bases. Trimming at V came to 5 bases and at J to 3 bases, leaving 9 bases not matched to a gene. The CDR3 is 16 amino acids. CDR3 nucleotide sequence: TGTGCCAGCAGTCCCGGGACAGGGGCATGGGACACTGAAGCTTTCTTT. As protein: CASSPGTGAWDTEAFF.

This clonotype was seen a handful of times. This chain links TRBV20-1 with TRBJ1-1; 9 nucleotides align to TRBD1. Germline V CDR1 and CDR2: DFQATT, SNEGSKA (reference sequence). The ends lost 6 bases at V and 0 bases at J; junction bases unmatched: 2. This CDR3 contains 13 residues. The CDR3 bases are TGCAGTGCCGGGACAGGGTTGAACACTGAAGCTTTCTTT. This codes for CSAGTGLNTEAFF.